The T cell receptor beta chain under discussion was sequenced for a study of metastatic and nonmetastatic thyroid tumors (dated by TCRdb to the early 2020s). Describing the broader study: Repertoires from peripheral blood and from tumor or nodule tissue samples of malignant and benign thyroid patients were compared.

Paper-wide results and their limitations: TCR beta diversity was reported as significantly higher in malignant tumors than in benign nodules, in both blood and tumor samples.

The CDR3 starts with the cysteine, ends with the phenylalanine, and has 11 residues. Kept here is only the CDR3 DNA, which spans 33 bases and is read in frame from base 1. The germline V gene (reference sequence) supplies CDR1 DFQATT and CDR2 SNEGSKA. At least ten counts were recorded for this clone. This receptor's antigen is unknown. No quality values exist for individual bases; no much larger clone is one base distant. Library preparation employed PCR. Sequenced using an Illumina HiSeq 4000. High-throughput sequencing was used to profile the TCR beta-chain CDR3 region of every patient. Per the original workflow: A classifier to discriminate distant-metastatic papillary thyroid cancer patients was built from CDR3 differences across clinicopathological groups. The Shannon index was used to measure repertoire diversity, and the Morisita-Horn index was used to measure how similar tumor and blood repertoires were. The public reads were reprocessed in TCRdb via fastp at Q25 and MiXCR, keeping in-frame beta chains. In this record, the V and J calls reflect TCRdb's handling and not the investigators' own analysis. In this sample the table shows 15,000 or so clones, 12% of which occur a single time. Around a third of the sample belongs to the ten largest clones.

None of the patients had been given any treatment before thyroid surgery. Using T-cell receptor beta sequencing, the study looked back at clinical samples from patients collected from about 2011 to 2018. The chain is encoded by TRBV20-1 joined to TRBJ2-5; TRBD1 is perhaps the D gene, given 6 matching bases. The source material was blood. The TCR was taken from a female donor with papillary thyroid cancer or a benign thyroid nodule (not recorded which). Some clones in this sample may be carry-over from other donors' samples. The nucleotide sequence is TGCAGCGGACAGCACCAAGAGACCCAGTACTTC. This translates into CSGQHQETQYF.